The 31 T cell receptor beta chains below all came from one sample that was sequenced in a study of T cell responses to AZD1222 COVID-19 vaccine. Generated by immunoSEQ multiplex PCR, the TCRdb table keeps only in-frame clones and is missing some. The sample holds roughly 72,000 clones, 88% seen once. The specimen was peripheral blood, collected 28 days after the second dose of the MenACWY control vaccine. The receptors shown here come from an adult who received the MenACWY meningococcal vaccine as a control.

The V gene is TRBV4-3, the J gene TRBJ1-5; D is unclear. The CDR3 contains 15 residues. Germline CDR1 reads LGHNA; CDR2 reads YSLEER. Deletions cut 0 bases from V and 3 bases from J, with 9 bases between. The CDR3 reads CASSQDRGPNQPQHF. Written as DNA, the CDR3 is TGCGCCAGCAGCCAAGATCGAGGGCCCAATCAGCCCCAGCATTTT.

This clone came up once. The rearrangement links TRBV10-3 to TRBJ1-1; 7 bases are shared with TRBD1. The germline V gene encodes CDR1 ENHRY and CDR2 SYGVKD. V dropped 6 bases and J dropped 5; count of bases not matched to a gene: 3. This CDR3 region has 12 residues. The CDR3 here is CAIRETGTEAFF. CDR3 nucleotides: TGTGCCATCAGAGAGACAGGGACTGAAGCTTTCTTT.

This sequence joins TRBV9 and TRBJ2-7; D unclear. V was pared by 0 bases and J by 3 bases, with 7 bases between. This CDR3 contains 13 residues. Germline CDR1 SGDLS, CDR2 YYNGEE. The CDR3 region has the DNA TGTGCCAGCAGCGTAGGACCGAACTACGAGCAGTACTTC. Protein sequence: CASSVGPNYEQYF.

The gene calls are TRBV9 and TRBJ1-1; D is possibly TRBD1 (6 bases). V was pared by 0 bases and J by 4 bases, with 10 bases between. The germline gives CDR1 SGDLS, CDR2 YYNGEE. The CDR3 runs 14 residues. Here the CDR3 DNA reads TGTGCCAGCAGCGTAGCAGGGGCCTCCACTGAAGCTTTCTTT. It yields the protein CASSVAGASTEAFF.

The CDR3 sequence: CAWSVSGALNEKLFF. CDR3 sequence (DNA): TGTGCCTGGAGTGTTTCAGGGGCCCTAAATGAAAAACTGTTTTTT. This rearrangement joins TRBV30 to TRBJ1-4; tentatively, D is TRBD1 (6 bases). The CDR3 runs 15 residues. Per the germline V gene, CDR1 is GTSNPN and CDR2 is SVGIG (reference sequence). The V and J ends lost 0 bases and 5 bases respectively, with 13 bases between them.

The J gene is TRBJ1-1, the V gene TRBV5-5; D call uncertain. This CDR3 has 16 residues. Germline loops: CDR1 SGHKS, CDR2 YYEKEE (reference sequence). Trimming stripped 4 bases from V and 2 bases from J, with 18 bases between. The CDR3 here is CASSPEEEGRNTEAFF. The CDR3 nucleotides read TGTGCCAGCAGCCCCGAGGAGGAAGGGAGAAACACTGAAGCTTTCTTT.

The chain couples TRBV5-1 to TRBJ1-2; 11 bases fit TRBD1. The germline V gene encodes CDR1 SGHRS and CDR2 YFSETQ. The CDR3 covers 15 residues. Trimming at V came to 4 bases and at J to 8 bases, leaving 10 bases not matched to a gene. CDR3 nucleotide sequence: TGCGCCAGCAGCGTATTACCGGGACAGGGGGTGGGCTACACCTTC. Translated, it gives CASSVLPGQGVGYTF. Together with reference TRBV5-1 and TRBJ1-2, the CDR3 gives the full variable domain: KAGVTQTPRYLIKTRGQQVTLSCSPISGHRSVSWYQQTPGQGLQFLFEYFSETQRNKGNFPGRFSGRQFSNSRSEMNVSTLELGDSALYLCASSVLPGQGVGYTFGSGTRLTVV.

In its sample, this clone was seen once. The rearrangement uses TRBV29-1 and TRBJ2-7; no reliable D call. Germline V gene lookup returns CDR1 SQVTM and CDR2 ANQGSEA. Trimming stripped 0 bases from V and 5 bases from J, with 20 bases between. This CDR3 has 16 amino acids. CDR3 in amino acids: CSVEDPVRNPRHEQYF. CDR3 bases: TGCAGCGTTGAAGATCCGGTAAGAAACCCTAGACACGAGCAGTACTTC.

The J gene is TRBJ2-7, the V gene TRBV11-2; D is perhaps TRBD2 (5 bases). The CDR3 spans 14 residues. CDR1 is SGHAT, CDR2 FQNNGV, per germline. Trimming removed 5 bases from V and 2 bases from J, with 13 bases in between. CDR3 nucleotides: TGTGCCAGCAGCGTTCGGGGTCTACCCTACGAGCAGTACTTC. Translating gives CASSVRGLPYEQYF.

The count of this clone is one. This chain uses TRBV7-2 with TRBJ2-7, with 10 nucleotides matching TRBD2. Germline assignment: CDR1 SGHTA and CDR2 FQGNSA. V trimming: 0 bases; J trimming: 3 bases; junction bases outside the gene matches: 5. CDR3 length: 16 amino acids. This chain's CDR3 is CASSLASLAGGYEQYF. Written as DNA, the CDR3 is TGTGCCAGCAGCTTAGCCTCGTTAGCGGGGGGCTACGAGCAGTACTTC.

This clone was found once. V and J are TRBV6-2 or TRBV6-3 and TRBJ2-7; D is unclear. CDR1 is MNHEY and CDR2 is SVGEGT in the germline V gene. This CDR3 contains 13 residues. Trimming left V 2 bases short and J 5 bases short, with 10 bases between. This chain's CDR3 is CASSYASRDEQYF. The CDR3, as DNA: TGTGCCAGCAGTTACGCTAGTCGGGACGAGCAGTACTTC.

The CDR3 reads CASSLGGDNSPLHF. In nucleotides, the CDR3 is TGCGCCAGCAGCTTAGGAGGTGATAATTCACCCCTCCACTTT. The chain has TRBV5-1 and TRBJ1-6, with unresolved D. The CDR3 runs to 14 residues. V was clipped by 2 bases and J by 5 bases, with 8 bases between them. In germline, CDR1 is SGHRS, CDR2 YFSETQ.

A note on this clone: The junction departs from the called germline gene at one end, perhaps through a read error. The chain carries TRBV5-4 and TRBJ1-2; possible D gene TRBD1, 6 bases. There are 14 residues in the CDR3. CDR1 and CDR2 (germline): SGHNT, YYREEE (reference sequence). For the CDR3, the DNA is TGCGCCAGTAGCTTGGAATCCAGGGGCTATGGCTACACCTTC. As protein: CASSLESRGYGYTF.

The chain employs TRBV7-9 and TRBJ2-7; TRBD2 matches at 9 bases. CDR3 length equals 18 residues. Trimming at V came to 1 base and at J to 0 bases, leaving 10 bases not matched to a gene. Per the germline V gene, CDR1 is SEHNR and CDR2 is FQNEAQ (reference sequence). CDR3 sequence (DNA): TGTGCCAGCAGCTTAGATAGGGCTAGCGGGGCCTTCTCCTACGAGCAGTACTTC. Translation gives CASSLDRASGAFSYEQYF.

This chain connects TRBV6-2 or TRBV6-3 to TRBJ2-3; D not certain. V gave up 0 bases and J gave up 0 bases, with 7 bases separating them. The germline V gene encodes CDR1 MNHEY and CDR2 SVGEGT. This CDR3 is built from 15 residues. Written as DNA, the CDR3 is TGTGCCAGCAGTTACTCTTCGGTTAGCACAGATACGCAGTATTTT. This sequence encodes CASSYSSVSTDTQYF.

The gene calls are TRBV7-8 and TRBJ2-3, with 10 bases that match TRBD2. Trimming removed 5 bases from V and 7 bases from J; junction bases left unmatched: 9. The germline CDR1 and CDR2 sequences are SGHVS and FQNEAQ. This CDR3 region has 15 residues. Here the CDR3 reads CASSKSGGAGNTQYF. CDR3 nucleotides: TGTGCCAGCAGCAAAAGCGGGGGGGCAGGGAATACGCAGTATTTT. The entire variable domain, with the rest obtained from reference TRBV7-8 and TRBJ2-3, is as follows: GAGVSQSPRYKVAKRGQDVALRCDPISGHVSLFWYQQALGQGPEFLTYFQNEAQLDKSGLPSDRFFAERPEGSVSTLKIQRTQQEDSAVYLCASSKSGGAGNTQYFGPGTRLTVL.

The chain uses TRBV5-4 and TRBJ2-5; 15 bases fit TRBD2. In germline, CDR1 is SGHNT, CDR2 YYREEE (reference sequence). The CDR3 has 19 amino acids. V dropped 2 bases and J dropped 5; count of bases not matched to a gene: 13. The CDR3 sequence: CASSLSFGGLAGGYETQYF. The CDR3 region has the DNA TGTGCCAGCAGCTTATCCTTCGGGGGACTAGCGGGGGGCTACGAGACCCAGTACTTC.

This clone appeared a single time. This chain connects TRBV24-1 to TRBJ1-1; D perhaps matches TRBD1 (5 bases). This CDR3 is built from 13 residues. CDR1 KGHDR and CDR2 SFDVKD come from the germline V gene. V lost 6 bases to trimming and J lost 1 base, with 8 bases between them. CDR3 residues: CATSLGQNTEAFF. The CDR3 coding sequence is TGTGCCACCAGTCTCGGACAGAACACTGAAGCTTTCTTT.

The chain is built from TRBV7-2 and TRBJ1-1; D remains ambiguous. Deletions cut 5 bases from V and 2 bases from J, with 9 bases between. This CDR3 is built from 13 residues. CDR1 and CDR2 from the germline V gene are SGHTA and FQGNSA. The CDR3 protein is CASSEGINTEAFF. The CDR3 DNA sequence: TGTGCCAGCAGCGAGGGAATCAACACTGAAGCTTTCTTT. Full variable domain (rest looked up from reference TRBV7-2 and TRBJ1-1): GAGVSQSPSNKVTEKGKDVELRCDPISGHTALYWYRQSLGQGLEFLIYFQGNSAPDKSGLPSDRFSAERTGGSVSTLTIQRTQQEDSAVYLCASSEGINTEAFFGQGTRLTVV.

The chain carries TRBV19 and TRBJ1-4; possible D gene TRBD1, 6 bases. The CDR3 sequence is 15 residues long. The ends were cut back, 5 bases at V and 2 bases at J, with 12 bases in the middle. Germline V gene lookup returns CDR1 LNHDA and CDR2 SQIVND (reference sequence). CDR3 coding DNA: TGTGCCAGTAGTCCCCTCCAGGGGACTAATGAAAAACTGTTTTTT. As protein: CASSPLQGTNEKLFF.

In this sample, this clone turned up once. The gene calls are TRBV4-2 and TRBJ2-3; the D gene is possibly TRBD2 (6 bases). The germline V gene encodes CDR1 LGHNA and CDR2 YNFKEQ. Trimming pared 0 bases from V and 2 bases from J, leaving 15 bases between. This CDR3 region has 17 residues. CDR3 region: CASSQEVRGIHTDTQYF. The CDR3 coding sequence is TGTGCCAGCAGCCAAGAGGTACGGGGGATTCACACAGATACGCAGTATTTT.

This chain uses TRBV7-6 with TRBJ2-1, with 14 positions matching TRBD2. The CDR3 is 17 amino acids. The V gene's germline CDR1 is SGHVS and CDR2 FNYEAQ. V dropped 5 bases and J dropped 4; count of bases not matched to a gene: 7. The CDR3 here is CASSKRTSGGSYNEQFF. DNA for the CDR3: TGTGCCAGCAGCAAGCGGACTAGCGGGGGGTCTTACAATGAGCAGTTCTTC.

The CDR3 region has the DNA TGTGCCAGCAATAGCGACAGGGGTGAGAAACTGTTTTTT. Translation gives CASNSDRGEKLFF. The chain couples TRBV5-4 to TRBJ1-4; 8 bases are shared with TRBD1. Germline V gene data show CDR1 as SGHNT and CDR2 as YYREEE (reference sequence). V shed 6 bases and J 11 bases; nucleotides not matched to a gene: 9. The CDR3 extends over 13 amino acids.

The J gene is TRBJ2-1, the V gene TRBV9, with 8 bases lining up with TRBD1. Germline V gives CDR1 SGDLS, CDR2 YYNGEE. V shed 7 bases, J shed 2 bases, and the junction held 11 bases outside the gene matches. The CDR3 has 16 residues. CDR3 bases: TGTGCCAGCCACGCGCAGGGGGCCTATCCCTACAATGAGCAGTTCTTC. Translation: CASHAQGAYPYNEQFF.

The DNA for the CDR3 is TGTGCCAGCAGCGGGGGGGGCAATCAGCCCCAGCATTTT. This codes for CASSGGGNQPQHF. The chain employs TRBV3-1 (or the pseudogene TRBV3-2) and TRBJ1-5; a possible D gene is TRBD1 (5 bases). Germline CDR1 is LGHDT and CDR2 is YNNKEL (reference sequence). This CDR3 has 13 amino acids. Trimming removed 5 bases at V and 2 bases at J, with 7 bases between.

This clone has more than one count but fewer than ten. The chain uses TRBV5-1 and TRBJ1-4; 9 bases line up with TRBD1. The germline V gene has CDR1 SGHRS and CDR2 YFSETQ. Trimming removed 0 bases from V and 2 bases from J; junction bases left unmatched: 2. The CDR3 spans 16 residues. In DNA form, the CDR3 reads TGCGCCAGCAGCTTGGGGACAGGGGCGACTAATGAAAAACTGTTTTTT. It encodes CASSLGTGATNEKLFF.

In nucleotides, the CDR3 is TGTGCCAGCAGCTTAGTGATGGCGGGAGTAGATACGCAGTATTTT. It specifies CASSLVMAGVDTQYF. This chain connects TRBV7-2 to TRBJ2-3; 7 nucleotides align to TRBD2. The junction had 6 bases not matched to a gene; V was cut back by 1 base and J by 5 bases. This CDR3 comprises 15 residues. CDR1 and CDR2 from the germline V gene are SGHTA and FQGNSA.

The rearrangement uses TRBV30 and TRBJ1-1; tentatively, D is TRBD1 (5 bases). This CDR3 spans 13 amino acids. The ends were cut back, 3 bases at V and 0 bases at J, with 8 bases in the middle. Germline-derived CDR1 and CDR2 are GTSNPN and SVGIG (reference sequence). The CDR3: CAWSRAMNTEAFF. The CDR3 bases are TGTGCCTGGAGCAGGGCCATGAACACTGAAGCTTTCTTT.

The rearrangement links TRBV6-5 to TRBJ2-2; TRBD2 matches at 10 bases. Germline values: CDR1 MNHEY, CDR2 SVGAGI. V was pared by 6 bases and J by 5 bases, with 6 bases of the junction left unmatched. This CDR3 has 15 residues. CDR3 DNA: TGTGCCAGCAGCCCAGCGGGGGGGAGAACCGGGGAGCTGTTTTTT. It is translated as CASSPAGGRTGELFF.

The genes are TRBV3-1 (or the pseudogene TRBV3-2) and TRBJ1-1; maybe TRBD1 (5 bases). The CDR3 consists of 15 residues. Trimming stripped 4 bases from V and 5 bases from J, with 17 bases between. Germline V CDR1 and CDR2: LGHDT, YNNKEL (reference sequence). CDR3 loop: CASSLQGKGLTEAFF. The CDR3 DNA is TGTGCCAGCAGCCTTCAGGGAAAGGGGTTGACTGAAGCTTTCTTT.

The chain is built from TRBV19 and TRBJ2-1; TRBD1 matches at 7 bases. Germline trimming cut 5 bases from V and 5 bases from J; bases unmatched to any gene: 15. This CDR3 has 17 residues. From germline, CDR1 is LNHDA and CDR2 SQIVND (reference sequence). The CDR3 spells CASSSFLRQGTNNEQFF. In DNA form, the CDR3 reads TGTGCCAGTAGTTCTTTTTTGAGACAGGGAACTAACAATGAGCAGTTCTTC.